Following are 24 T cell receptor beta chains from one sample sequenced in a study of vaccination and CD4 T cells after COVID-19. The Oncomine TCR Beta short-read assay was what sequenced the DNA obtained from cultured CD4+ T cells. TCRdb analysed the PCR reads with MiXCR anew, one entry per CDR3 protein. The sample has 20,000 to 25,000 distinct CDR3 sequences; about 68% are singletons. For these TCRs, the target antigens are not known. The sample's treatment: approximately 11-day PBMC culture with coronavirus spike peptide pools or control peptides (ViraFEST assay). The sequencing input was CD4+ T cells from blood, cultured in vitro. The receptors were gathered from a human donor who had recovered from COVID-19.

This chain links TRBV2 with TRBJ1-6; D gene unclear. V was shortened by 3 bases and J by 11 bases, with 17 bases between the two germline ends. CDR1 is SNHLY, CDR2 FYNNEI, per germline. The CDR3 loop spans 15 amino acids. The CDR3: CASSDRDPFLTPLHF. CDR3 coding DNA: TGTGCCAGCAGTGATCGAGATCCCTTTCTCACACCCCTCCACTTT.

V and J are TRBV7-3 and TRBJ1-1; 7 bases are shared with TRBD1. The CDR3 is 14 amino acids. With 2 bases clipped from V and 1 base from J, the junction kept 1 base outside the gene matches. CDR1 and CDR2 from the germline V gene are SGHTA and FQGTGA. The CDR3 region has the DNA TGTGCCAGCAGCTTAGAGGGGGCGAACACTGAAGCTTTCTTT. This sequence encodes CASSLEGANTEAFF. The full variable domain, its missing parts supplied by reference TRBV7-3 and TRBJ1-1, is GAGVSQTPSNKVTEKGKYVELRCDPISGHTALYWYRQSLGQGPEFLIYFQGTGAADDSGLPNDRFFAVRPEGSVSTLKIQRTERGDSAVYLCASSLEGANTEAFFGQGTRLTVV.

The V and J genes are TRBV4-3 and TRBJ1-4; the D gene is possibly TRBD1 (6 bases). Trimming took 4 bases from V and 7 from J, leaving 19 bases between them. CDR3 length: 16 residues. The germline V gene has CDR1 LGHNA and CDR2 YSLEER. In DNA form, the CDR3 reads TGCGCCAGCAGCCCGGCCCGACATGAAGGGGGTGAAAAACTGTTTTTT. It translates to CASSPARHEGGEKLFF.

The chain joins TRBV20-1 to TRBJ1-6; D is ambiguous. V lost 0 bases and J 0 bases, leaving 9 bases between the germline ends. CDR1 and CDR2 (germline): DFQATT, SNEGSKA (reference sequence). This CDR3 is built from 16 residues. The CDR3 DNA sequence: TGCAGTGCTAGAGATCTGAGTAGCTCCTATAATTCACCCCTCCACTTT. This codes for CSARDLSSSYNSPLHF.

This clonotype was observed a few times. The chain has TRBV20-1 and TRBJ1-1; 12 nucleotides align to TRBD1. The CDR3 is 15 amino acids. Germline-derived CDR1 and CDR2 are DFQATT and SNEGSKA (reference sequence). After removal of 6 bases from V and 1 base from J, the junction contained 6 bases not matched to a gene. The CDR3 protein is CSARDRGRGNTEAFF. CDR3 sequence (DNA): TGCAGTGCCCGGGACAGGGGGCGCGGGAACACTGAAGCTTTCTTT.

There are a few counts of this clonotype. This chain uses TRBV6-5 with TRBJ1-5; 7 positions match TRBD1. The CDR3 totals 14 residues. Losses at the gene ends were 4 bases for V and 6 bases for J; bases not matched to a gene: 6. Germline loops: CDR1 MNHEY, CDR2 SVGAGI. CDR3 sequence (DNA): TGTGCCAGCAGTTCCGACAGGGTGGGTCAGCCCCAGCATTTT. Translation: CASSSDRVGQPQHF.

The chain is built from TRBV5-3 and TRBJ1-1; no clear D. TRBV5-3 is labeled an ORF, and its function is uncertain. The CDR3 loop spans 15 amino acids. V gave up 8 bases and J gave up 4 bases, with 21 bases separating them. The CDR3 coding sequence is TGTGCCAGCAGCCCATTCGTGGAGGCGTCCACTGAAGCTTTCTTT. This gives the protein CASSPFVEASTEAFF.

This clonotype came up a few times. CDR3 residues: CASIQSDRAYGYTF. CDR3 in DNA: TGTGCCAGCATCCAAAGCGACAGGGCGTATGGCTACACCTTC. This chain uses TRBV6-1 with TRBJ1-2; 7 bases fit TRBD1. The CDR3 consists of 14 residues. From germline, CDR1 is MNHNS and CDR2 SASEGT. Trimming cost V 7 bases and J 5 bases; bases outside gene matches: 10.

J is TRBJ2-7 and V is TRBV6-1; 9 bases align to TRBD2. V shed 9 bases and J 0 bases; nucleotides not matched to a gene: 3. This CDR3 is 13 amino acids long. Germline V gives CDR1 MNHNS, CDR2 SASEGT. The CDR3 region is CASKRGASYEQYF. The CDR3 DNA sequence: TGTGCCAGTAAGCGGGGGGCCTCCTACGAGCAGTACTTC.

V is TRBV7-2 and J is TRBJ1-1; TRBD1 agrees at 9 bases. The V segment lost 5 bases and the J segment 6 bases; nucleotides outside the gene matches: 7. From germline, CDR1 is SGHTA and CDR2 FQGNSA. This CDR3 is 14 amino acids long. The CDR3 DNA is TGTGCCAGCAGCATGATGGGACAGGGATCTGAAGCTTTCTTT. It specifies CASSMMGQGSEAFF.

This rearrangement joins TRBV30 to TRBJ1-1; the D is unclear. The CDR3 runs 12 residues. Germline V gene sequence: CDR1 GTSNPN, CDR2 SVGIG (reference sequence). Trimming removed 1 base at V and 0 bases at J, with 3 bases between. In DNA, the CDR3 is TGTGCCTGGAGTGGGCTGAACACTGAAGCTTTCTTT. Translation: CAWSGLNTEAFF.

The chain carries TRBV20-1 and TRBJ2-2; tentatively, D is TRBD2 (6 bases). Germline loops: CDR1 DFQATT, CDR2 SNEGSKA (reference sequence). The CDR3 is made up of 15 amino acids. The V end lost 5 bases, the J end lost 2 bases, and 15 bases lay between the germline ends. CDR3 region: CSASPGVSNTGELFF. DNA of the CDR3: TGCAGTGCTTCCCCGGGGGTCTCAAACACCGGGGAGCTGTTTTTT.

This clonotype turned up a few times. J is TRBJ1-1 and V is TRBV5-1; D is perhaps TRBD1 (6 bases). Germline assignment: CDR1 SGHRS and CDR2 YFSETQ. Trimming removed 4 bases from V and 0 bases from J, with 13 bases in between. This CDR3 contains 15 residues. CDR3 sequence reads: CASSTADSMNTEAFF. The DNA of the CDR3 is TGCGCCAGCAGCACAGCGGACAGCATGAACACTGAAGCTTTCTTT.

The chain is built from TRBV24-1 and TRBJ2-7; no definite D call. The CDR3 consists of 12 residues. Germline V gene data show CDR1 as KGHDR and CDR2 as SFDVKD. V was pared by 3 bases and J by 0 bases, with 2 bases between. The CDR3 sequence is CATSDHSYEQYF. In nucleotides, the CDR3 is TGTGCCACCAGTGATCACTCCTACGAGCAGTACTTC.

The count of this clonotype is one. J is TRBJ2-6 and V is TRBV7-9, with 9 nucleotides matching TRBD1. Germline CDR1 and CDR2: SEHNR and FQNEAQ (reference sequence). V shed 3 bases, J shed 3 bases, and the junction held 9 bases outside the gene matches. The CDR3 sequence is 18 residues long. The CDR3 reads CASSLGQGGNSGANVLTF. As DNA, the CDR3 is TGTGCCAGCAGCTTGGGACAGGGCGGGAATAGTGGGGCCAACGTCCTGACTTTC. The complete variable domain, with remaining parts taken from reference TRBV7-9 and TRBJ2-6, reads DTGVSQNPRHKITKRGQNVTFRCDPISEHNRLYWYRQTLGQGPEFLTYFQNEAQLEKSRLLSDRFSAERPKGSFSTLEIQRTEQGDSAMYLCASSLGQGGNSGANVLTFGAGSRLTVL.

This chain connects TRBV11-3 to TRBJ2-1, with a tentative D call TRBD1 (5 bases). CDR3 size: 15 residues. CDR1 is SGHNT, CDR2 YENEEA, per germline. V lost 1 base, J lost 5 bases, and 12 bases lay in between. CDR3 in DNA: TGTGCCAGCAGCTTAGGGCAGGGAACAAACAATGAGCAGTTCTTC. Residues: CASSLGQGTNNEQFF.

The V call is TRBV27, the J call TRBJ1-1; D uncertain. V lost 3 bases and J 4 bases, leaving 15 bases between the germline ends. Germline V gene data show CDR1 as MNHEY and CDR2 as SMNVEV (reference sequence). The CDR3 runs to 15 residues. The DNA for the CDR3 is TGTGCCAGCAGTTTCTATACCGGAGCGACCACTGAAGCTTTCTTT. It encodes CASSFYTGATTEAFF.

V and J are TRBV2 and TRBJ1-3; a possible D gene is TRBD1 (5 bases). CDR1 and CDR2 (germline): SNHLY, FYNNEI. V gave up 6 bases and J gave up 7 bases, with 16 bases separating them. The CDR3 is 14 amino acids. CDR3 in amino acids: CASRVDTNRNTIYF. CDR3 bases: TGTGCCAGCAGAGTGGACACAAATAGGAACACCATATATTTT.

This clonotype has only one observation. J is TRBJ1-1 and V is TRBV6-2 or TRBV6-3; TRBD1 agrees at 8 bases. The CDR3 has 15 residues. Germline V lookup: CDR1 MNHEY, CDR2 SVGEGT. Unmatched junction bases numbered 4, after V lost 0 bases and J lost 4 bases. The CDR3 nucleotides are TGTGCCAGCAGTTACTCGGGACAGGCGGGCACTGAAGCTTTCTTT. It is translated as CASSYSGQAGTEAFF.

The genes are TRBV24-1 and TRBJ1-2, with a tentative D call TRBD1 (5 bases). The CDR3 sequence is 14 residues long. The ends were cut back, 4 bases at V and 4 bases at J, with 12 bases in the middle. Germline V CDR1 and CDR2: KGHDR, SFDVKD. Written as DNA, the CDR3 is TGTGCCACCAGTGACCCGGGACGCCCCTATGGCTACACCTTC. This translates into CATSDPGRPYGYTF.

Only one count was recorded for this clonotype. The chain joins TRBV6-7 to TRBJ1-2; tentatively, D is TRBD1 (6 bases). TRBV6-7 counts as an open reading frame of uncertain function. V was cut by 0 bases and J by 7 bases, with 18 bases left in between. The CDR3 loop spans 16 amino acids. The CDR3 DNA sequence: TGTGCCAGCAGTTACTCTTGCGGGGGGCTTAGGAGTGGCTACACCTTC. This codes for CASSYSCGGLRSGYTF.

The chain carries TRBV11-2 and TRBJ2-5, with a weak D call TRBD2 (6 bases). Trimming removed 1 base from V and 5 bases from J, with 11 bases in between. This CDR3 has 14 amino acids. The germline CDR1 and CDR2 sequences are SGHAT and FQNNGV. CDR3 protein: CASSLGPSEETQYF. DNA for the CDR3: TGTGCCAGCAGCTTAGGGCCTAGCGAGGAGACCCAGTACTTC.

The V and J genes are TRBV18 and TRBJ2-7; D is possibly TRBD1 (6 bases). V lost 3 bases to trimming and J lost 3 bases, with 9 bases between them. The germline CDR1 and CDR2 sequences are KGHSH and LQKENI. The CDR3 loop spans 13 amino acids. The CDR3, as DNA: TGTGCCAGCTCACCGCAGGGGTTCTACGAGCAGTACTTC. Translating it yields CASSPQGFYEQYF.

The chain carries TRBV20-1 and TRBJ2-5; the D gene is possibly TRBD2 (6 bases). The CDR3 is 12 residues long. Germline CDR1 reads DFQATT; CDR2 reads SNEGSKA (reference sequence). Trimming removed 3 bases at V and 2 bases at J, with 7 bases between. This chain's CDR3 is CSASGGQETQYF. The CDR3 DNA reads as TGCAGTGCTAGCGGGGGACAAGAGACCCAGTACTTC.